This T cell receptor (beta chain) was captured in a study of cytomegalovirus exposure and HLA in healthy donors. Trimming took 1 base from V and 6 from J; bases not matched to a gene: 6. Per germline, CDR1 SGHRS and CDR2 YFSETQ. This CDR3 has 14 residues. In the PCR, 60 Vbeta and 13 Jbeta primers were used. Profiling relied on immunoSEQ multiplex PCR, and the TCRdb table lists in-frame clones only, not all of them. This table has 100,000 to 150,000 clones, over 60% appearing once. Turning to this clone: Its target is not known.

Study conclusions and caveats: Later analysis suggested links between common viral pathogens and several top significant clusters. Presence/absence results assume similar sequencing depth per donor, which may not hold.

The sample comprised PBMCs. J is TRBJ1-2 and V is TRBV5-1; 7 nucleotides match TRBD1. The receptor was derived from a young man in good health and CMV-seropositive. The DNA for the CDR3 is TGCGCCAGCAGCTTGTCCACAGGGGCGGATGGCTACACCTTC. This sequence encodes CASSLSTGADGYTF. The full variable domain, in which reference TRBV5-1 and TRBJ1-2 provide the parts outside the CDR3, is KAGVTQTPRYLIKTRGQQVTLSCSPISGHRSVSWYQQTPGQGLQFLFEYFSETQRNKGNFPGRFSGRQFSNSRSEMNVSTLELGDSALYLCASSLSTGADGYTFGSGTRLTVV.